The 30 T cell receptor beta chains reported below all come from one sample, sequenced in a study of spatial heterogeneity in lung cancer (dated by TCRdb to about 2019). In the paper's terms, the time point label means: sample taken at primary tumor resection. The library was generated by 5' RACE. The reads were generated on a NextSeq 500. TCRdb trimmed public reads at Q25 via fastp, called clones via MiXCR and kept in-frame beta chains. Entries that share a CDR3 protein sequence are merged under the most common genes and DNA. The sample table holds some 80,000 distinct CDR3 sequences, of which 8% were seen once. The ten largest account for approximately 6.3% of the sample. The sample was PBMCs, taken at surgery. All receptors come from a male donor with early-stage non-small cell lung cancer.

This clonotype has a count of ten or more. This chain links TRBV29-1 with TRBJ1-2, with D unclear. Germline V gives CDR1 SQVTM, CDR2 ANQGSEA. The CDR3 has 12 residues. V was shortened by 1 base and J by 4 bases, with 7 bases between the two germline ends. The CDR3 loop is CSVEVVPYGYTF. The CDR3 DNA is TGCAGCGTTGAAGTAGTCCCCTATGGCTACACCTTC.

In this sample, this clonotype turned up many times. This chain's CDR3 is CASSAGVINGYTF. The CDR3 nucleotides read TGTGCCAGCTCAGCGGGGGTAATCAATGGCTACACCTTC. This sequence joins TRBV18 and TRBJ1-2; D may be TRBD1 (5 bases). This CDR3 comprises 13 residues. The ends were cut back, 5 bases at V and 6 bases at J, with 13 bases in the middle. Germline V lookup: CDR1 KGHSH, CDR2 LQKENI. Based on the CDR3 plus reference TRBV18 and TRBJ1-2, the full variable domain is NAGVMQNPRHLVRRRGQEARLRCSPMKGHSHVYWYRQLPEEGLKFMVYLQKENIIDESGMPKERFSAEFPKEGPSILRIQQVVRGDSAAYFCASSAGVINGYTFGSGTRLTVV.

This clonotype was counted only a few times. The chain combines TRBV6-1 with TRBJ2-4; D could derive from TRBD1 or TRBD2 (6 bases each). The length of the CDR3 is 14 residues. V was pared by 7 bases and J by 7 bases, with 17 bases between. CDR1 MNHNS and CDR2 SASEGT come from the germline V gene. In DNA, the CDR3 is TGTGCCAGCATTTCCGGGCCGGGGGCGAACATTCAGTACTTC. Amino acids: CASISGPGANIQYF.

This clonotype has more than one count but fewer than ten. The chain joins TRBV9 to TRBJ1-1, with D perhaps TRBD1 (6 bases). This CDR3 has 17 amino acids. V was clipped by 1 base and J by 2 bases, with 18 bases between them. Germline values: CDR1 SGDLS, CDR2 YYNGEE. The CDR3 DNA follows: TGTGCCAGCAGCGTACTGTCAGGGGACAATGGAAACACTGAAGCTTTCTTT. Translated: CASSVLSGDNGNTEAFF.

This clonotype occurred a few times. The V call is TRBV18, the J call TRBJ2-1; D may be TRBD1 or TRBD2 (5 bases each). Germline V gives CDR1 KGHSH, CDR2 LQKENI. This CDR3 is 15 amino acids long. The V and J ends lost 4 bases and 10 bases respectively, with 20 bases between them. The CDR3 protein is CASSRERDRLGEQFF. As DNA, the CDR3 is TGTGCCAGCTCACGTGAACGGGACCGCCTGGGAGAGCAGTTCTTC. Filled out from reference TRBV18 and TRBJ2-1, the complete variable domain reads NAGVMQNPRHLVRRRGQEARLRCSPMKGHSHVYWYRQLPEEGLKFMVYLQKENIIDESGMPKERFSAEFPKEGPSILRIQQVVRGDSAAYFCASSRERDRLGEQFFGPGTRLTVL.

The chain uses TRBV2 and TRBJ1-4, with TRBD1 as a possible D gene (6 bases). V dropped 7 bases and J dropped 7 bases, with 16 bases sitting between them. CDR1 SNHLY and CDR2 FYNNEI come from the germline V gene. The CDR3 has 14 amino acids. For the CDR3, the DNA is TGTGCCAGCATTTCGGACAGAGTTAGTGAAAAACTGTTTTTT. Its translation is CASISDRVSEKLFF.

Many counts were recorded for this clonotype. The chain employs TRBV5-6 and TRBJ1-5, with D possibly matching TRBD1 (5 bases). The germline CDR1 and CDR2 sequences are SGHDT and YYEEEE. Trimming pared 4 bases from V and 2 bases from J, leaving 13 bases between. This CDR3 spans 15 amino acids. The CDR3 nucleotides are TGTGCCAGCAGCCTAACAGGTAGCGGCAATCAGCCCCAGCATTTT. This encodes CASSLTGSGNQPQHF.

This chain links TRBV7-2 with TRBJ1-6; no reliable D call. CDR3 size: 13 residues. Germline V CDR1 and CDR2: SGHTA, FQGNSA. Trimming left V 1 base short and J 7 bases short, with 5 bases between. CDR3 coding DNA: TGTGCCAGCAGCTTAGTCGAGAATTCACCCCTCCACTTT. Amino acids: CASSLVENSPLHF.

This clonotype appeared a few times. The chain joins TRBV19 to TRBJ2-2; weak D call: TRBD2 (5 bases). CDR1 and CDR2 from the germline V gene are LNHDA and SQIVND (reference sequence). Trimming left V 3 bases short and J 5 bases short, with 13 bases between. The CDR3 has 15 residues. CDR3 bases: TGTGCCAGTAGTATGGACTCCTGGGGAACCGGGGAGCTGTTTTTT. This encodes CASSMDSWGTGELFF.

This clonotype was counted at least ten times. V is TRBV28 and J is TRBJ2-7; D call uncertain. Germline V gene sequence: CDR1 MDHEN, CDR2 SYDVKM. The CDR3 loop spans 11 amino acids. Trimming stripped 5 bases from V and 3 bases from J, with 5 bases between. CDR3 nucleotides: TGTGCCAGCAGTCTCGACTACGAGCAGTACTTC. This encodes CASSLDYEQYF.

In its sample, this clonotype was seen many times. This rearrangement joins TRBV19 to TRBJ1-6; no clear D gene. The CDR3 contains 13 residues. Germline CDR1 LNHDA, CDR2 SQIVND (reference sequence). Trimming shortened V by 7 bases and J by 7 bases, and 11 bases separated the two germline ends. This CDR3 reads CASNERWNSPLHF. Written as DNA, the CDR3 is TGTGCCAGTAACGAGAGATGGAATTCACCCCTCCACTTT.

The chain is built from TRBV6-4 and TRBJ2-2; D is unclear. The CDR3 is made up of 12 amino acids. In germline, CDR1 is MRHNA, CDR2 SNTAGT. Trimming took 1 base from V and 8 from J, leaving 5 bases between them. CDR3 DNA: TGTGCCAGCAGTGACTTTTTTGGGGAGCTGTTTTTT. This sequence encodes CASSDFFGELFF.

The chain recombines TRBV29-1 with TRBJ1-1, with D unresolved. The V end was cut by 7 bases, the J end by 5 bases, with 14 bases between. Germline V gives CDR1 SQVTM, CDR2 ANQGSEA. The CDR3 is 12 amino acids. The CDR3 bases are TGCAGCGCAGGTGCTGGGCCGACTGAAGCTTTCTTT. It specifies CSAGAGPTEAFF.

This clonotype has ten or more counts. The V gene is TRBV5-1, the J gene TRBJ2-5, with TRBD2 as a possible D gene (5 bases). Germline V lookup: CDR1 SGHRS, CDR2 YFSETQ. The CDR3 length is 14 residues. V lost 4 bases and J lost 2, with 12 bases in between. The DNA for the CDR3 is TGCGCCAGCAGCAGCCGGGGAATTCAAGAGACCCAGTACTTC. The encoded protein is CASSSRGIQETQYF.

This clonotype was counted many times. This chain's CDR3 is CASSDRDRVPYEQYF. In DNA, the CDR3 is TGTGCCAGCAGCGACCGGGACAGGGTCCCCTACGAGCAGTACTTC. The chain carries TRBV7-9 and TRBJ2-7; the match to TRBD1 covers 9 bases. Germline CDR1 SEHNR, CDR2 FQNEAQ (reference sequence). Losses at the gene ends were 5 bases for V and 2 bases for J; bases not matched to a gene: 7. This CDR3 has 15 residues.

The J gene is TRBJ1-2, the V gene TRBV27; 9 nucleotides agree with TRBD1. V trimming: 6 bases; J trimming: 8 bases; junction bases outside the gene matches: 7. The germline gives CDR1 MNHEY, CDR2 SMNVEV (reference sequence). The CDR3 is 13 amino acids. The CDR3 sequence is CASRQTGGAGYTF. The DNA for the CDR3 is TGTGCCAGCAGGCAAACAGGGGGCGCAGGCTACACCTTC.

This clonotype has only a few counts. The CDR3 loop reads CASSLSGRARTGELFF. The DNA for the CDR3 is TGTGCCAGCAGTCTCAGCGGGAGGGCGAGGACCGGGGAGCTGTTTTTT. The rearrangement uses TRBV4-2 and TRBJ2-2, with 10 bases lining up with TRBD2. Trimming removed 6 bases from V and 5 bases from J; junction bases left unmatched: 9. CDR3 length: 16 residues. From germline, CDR1 is LGHNA and CDR2 YNFKEQ.

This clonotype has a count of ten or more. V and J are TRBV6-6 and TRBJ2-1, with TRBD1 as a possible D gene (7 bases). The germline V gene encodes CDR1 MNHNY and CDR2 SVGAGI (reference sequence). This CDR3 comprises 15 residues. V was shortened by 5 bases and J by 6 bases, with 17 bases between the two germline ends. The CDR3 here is CASSGGTAARNEQFF. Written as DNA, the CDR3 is TGTGCCAGCAGTGGAGGGACAGCTGCACGCAATGAGCAGTTCTTC.

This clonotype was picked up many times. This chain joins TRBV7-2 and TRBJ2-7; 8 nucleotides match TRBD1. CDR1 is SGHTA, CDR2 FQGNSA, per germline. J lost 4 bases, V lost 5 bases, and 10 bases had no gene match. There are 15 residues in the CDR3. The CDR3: CASSPRTGGKYEQYF. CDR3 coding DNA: TGTGCCAGCAGCCCGAGAACAGGGGGGAAGTACGAGCAGTACTTC.

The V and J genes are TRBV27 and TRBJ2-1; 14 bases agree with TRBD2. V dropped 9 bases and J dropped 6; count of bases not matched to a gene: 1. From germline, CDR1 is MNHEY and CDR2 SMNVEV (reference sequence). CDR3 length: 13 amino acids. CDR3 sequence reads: CASGTSGSNEQFF. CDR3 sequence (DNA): TGTGCCAGTGGGACTAGCGGGAGCAATGAGCAGTTCTTC.

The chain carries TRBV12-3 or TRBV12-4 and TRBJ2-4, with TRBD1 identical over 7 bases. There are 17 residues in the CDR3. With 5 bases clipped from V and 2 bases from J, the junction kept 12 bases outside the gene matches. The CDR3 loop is CASSPDRERWPKNIQYF. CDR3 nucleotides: TGTGCCAGCAGTCCAGACAGGGAAAGGTGGCCCAAAAACATTCAGTACTTC.

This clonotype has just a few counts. CDR3 nucleotides: TGTGCCAGCAGCTTACTTGGCCAGACCAACAATGAGCAGTTCTTC. This encodes CASSLLGQTNNEQFF. V and J are TRBV7-6 and TRBJ2-1; D is undetermined. The germline gives CDR1 SGHVS, CDR2 FNYEAQ. V was cut by 2 bases and J by 5 bases, with 13 bases left in between. This CDR3 has 15 residues.

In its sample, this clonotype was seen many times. CDR3 in amino acids: CASSLVLGQGTEAFF. The CDR3 DNA is TGTGCCAGCAGCTTGGTCTTAGGGCAGGGCACTGAAGCTTTCTTT. The chain combines TRBV5-6 with TRBJ1-1; D perhaps matches TRBD1 (5 bases). Trimming removed 0 bases at V and 4 bases at J, with 13 bases between. Per germline, CDR1 SGHDT and CDR2 YYEEEE. This CDR3 is 15 amino acids long.

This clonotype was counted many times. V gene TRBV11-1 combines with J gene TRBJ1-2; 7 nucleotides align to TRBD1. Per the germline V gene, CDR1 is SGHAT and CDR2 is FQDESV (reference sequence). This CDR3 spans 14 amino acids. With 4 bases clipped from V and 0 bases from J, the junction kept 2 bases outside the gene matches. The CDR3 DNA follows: TGTGCCAGCAGCTACGGGACAGCTAACTATGGCTACACCTTC. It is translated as CASSYGTANYGYTF.

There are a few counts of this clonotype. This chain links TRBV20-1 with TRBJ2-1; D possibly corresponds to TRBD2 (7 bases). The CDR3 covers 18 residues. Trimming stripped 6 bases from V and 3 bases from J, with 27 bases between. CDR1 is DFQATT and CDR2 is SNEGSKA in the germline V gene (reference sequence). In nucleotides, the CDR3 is TGCAGTGCCGCTTTGGCTTACACACAGGGAGGGAGCTACAATGAGCAGTTCTTC. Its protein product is CSAALAYTQGGSYNEQFF.

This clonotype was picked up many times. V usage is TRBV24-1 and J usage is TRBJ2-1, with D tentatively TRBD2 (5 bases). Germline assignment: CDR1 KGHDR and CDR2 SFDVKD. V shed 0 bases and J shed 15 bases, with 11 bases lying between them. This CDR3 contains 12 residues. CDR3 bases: TGTGCCACCAGTGATTTGTCGAGGGCACGGTTCTTC. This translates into CATSDLSRARFF.

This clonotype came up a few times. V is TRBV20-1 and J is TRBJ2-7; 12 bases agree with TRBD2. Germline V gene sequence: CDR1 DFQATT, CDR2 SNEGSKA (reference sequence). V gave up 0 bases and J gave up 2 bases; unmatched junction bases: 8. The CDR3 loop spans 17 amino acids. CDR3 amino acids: CSARDRLAGVVPYEQYF. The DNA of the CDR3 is TGCAGTGCTAGAGATCGACTAGCGGGAGTAGTACCCTACGAGCAGTACTTC.

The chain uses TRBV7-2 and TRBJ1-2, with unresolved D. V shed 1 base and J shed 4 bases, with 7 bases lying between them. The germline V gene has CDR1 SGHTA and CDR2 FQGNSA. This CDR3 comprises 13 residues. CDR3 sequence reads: CASSLGRSYGYTF. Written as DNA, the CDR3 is TGTGCCAGCAGCTTAGGACGTTCCTATGGCTACACCTTC. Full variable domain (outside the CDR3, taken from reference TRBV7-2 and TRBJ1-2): GAGVSQSPSNKVTEKGKDVELRCDPISGHTALYWYRQSLGQGLEFLIYFQGNSAPDKSGLPSDRFSAERTGGSVSTLTIQRTQQEDSAVYLCASSLGRSYGYTFGSGTRLTVV.

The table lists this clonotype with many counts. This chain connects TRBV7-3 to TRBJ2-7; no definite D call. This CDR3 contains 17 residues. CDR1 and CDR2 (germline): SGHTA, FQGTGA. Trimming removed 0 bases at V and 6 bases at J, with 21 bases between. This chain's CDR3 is CASSLTIRTFNLCEQYF. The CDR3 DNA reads TGTGCCAGCAGCTTAACGATCAGAACCTTCAACCTCTGCGAGCAGTACTTC.

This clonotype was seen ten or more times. CDR3 sequence (DNA): TGTGCCAGCAGCATACAGGGCTACGAGCAGTACTTC. It codes for CASSIQGYEQYF. The chain employs TRBV5-4 and TRBJ2-7; a possible D gene is TRBD1 (6 bases). The germline CDR1 and CDR2 sequences are SGHNT and YYREEE (reference sequence). Trimming took 4 bases from V and 3 from J, leaving 8 bases between them. The length of the CDR3 is 12 residues.